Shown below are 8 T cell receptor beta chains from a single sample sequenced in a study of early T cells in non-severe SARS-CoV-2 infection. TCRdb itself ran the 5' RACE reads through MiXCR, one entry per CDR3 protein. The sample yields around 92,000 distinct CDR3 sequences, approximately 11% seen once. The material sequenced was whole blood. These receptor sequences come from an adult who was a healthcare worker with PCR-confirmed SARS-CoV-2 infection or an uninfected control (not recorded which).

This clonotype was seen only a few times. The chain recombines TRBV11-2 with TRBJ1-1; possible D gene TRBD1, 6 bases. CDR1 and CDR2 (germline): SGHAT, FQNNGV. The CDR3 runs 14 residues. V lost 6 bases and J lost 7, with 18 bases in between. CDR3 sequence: CASRPGPQTGEAFF. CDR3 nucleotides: TGTGCCAGCAGGCCCGGGCCCCAGACAGGTGAAGCTTTCTTT.

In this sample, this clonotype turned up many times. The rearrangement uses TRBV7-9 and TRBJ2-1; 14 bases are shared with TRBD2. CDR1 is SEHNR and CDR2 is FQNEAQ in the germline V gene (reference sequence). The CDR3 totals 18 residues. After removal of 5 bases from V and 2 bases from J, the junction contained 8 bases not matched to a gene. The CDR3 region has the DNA TGTGCCAGCAGCCCTGGGACTAGCGGGAGCCTAACCTACAATGAGCAGTTCTTC. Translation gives CASSPGTSGSLTYNEQFF. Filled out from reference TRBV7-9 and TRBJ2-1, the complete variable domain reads DTGVSQNPRHKITKRGQNVTFRCDPISEHNRLYWYRQTLGQGPEFLTYFQNEAQLEKSRLLSDRFSAERPKGSFSTLEIQRTEQGDSAMYLCASSPGTSGSLTYNEQFFGPGTRLTVL.

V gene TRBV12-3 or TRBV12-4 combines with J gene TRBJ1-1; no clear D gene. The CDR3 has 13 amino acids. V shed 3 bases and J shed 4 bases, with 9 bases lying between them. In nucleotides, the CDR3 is TGTGCCAGCAGTTTGGGCAGGACCACTGAAGCTTTCTTT. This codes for CASSLGRTTEAFF.

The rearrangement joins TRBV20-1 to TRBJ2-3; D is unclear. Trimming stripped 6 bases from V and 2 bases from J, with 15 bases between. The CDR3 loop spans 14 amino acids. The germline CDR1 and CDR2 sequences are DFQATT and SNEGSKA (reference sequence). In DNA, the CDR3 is TGCAGTGCAGCTGACCCATACACCACAGATACGCAGTATTTT. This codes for CSAADPYTTDTQYF.

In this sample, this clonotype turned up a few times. The CDR3: CASSYWASGSDTQYF. The DNA for the CDR3 is TGTGCCAGCAGTTACTGGGCTAGCGGGAGTGATACGCAGTATTTT. The V gene is TRBV6-5, the J gene TRBJ2-3; 10 bases align to TRBD2. The CDR3 contains 15 residues. The germline gives CDR1 MNHEY, CDR2 SVGAGI. Trimming cost V 1 base and J 6 bases; bases outside gene matches: 4.

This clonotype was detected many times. The CDR3 loop reads CASSLVRSTGELFF. CDR3 nucleotide sequence: TGTGCCAGCAGCTTAGTCAGAAGCACCGGGGAGCTGTTTTTT. This chain joins TRBV7-8 and TRBJ2-2; D is uncertain. The V and J ends lost 1 base and 4 bases respectively, with 7 bases between them. The V gene's germline CDR1 is SGHVS and CDR2 FQNEAQ. The CDR3 is 14 residues long. The whole variable domain, remainder taken from reference TRBV7-8 and TRBJ2-2, is GAGVSQSPRYKVAKRGQDVALRCDPISGHVSLFWYQQALGQGPEFLTYFQNEAQLDKSGLPSDRFFAERPEGSVSTLKIQRTQQEDSAVYLCASSLVRSTGELFFGEGSRLTVL.

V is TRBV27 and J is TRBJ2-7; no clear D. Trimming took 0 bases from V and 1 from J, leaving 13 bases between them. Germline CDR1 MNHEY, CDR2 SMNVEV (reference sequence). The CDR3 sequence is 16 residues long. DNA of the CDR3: TGTGCCAGCAGTTTATCCTGGGGTGATCGGTCCTACGAGCAGTACTTC. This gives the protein CASSLSWGDRSYEQYF.

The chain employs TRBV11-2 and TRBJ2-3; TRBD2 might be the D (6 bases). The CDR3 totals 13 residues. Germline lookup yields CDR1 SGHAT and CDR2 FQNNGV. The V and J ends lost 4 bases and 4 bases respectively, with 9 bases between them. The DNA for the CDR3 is TGTGCCAGCAGCTCGCCTAGCGCAGATACGCAGTATTTT. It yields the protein CASSSPSADTQYF. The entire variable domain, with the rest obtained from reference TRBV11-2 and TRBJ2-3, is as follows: EAGVAQSPRYKIIEKRQSVAFWCNPISGHATLYWYQQILGQGPKLLIQFQNNGVVDDSQLPKDRFSAERLKGVDSTLKIQPAKLEDSAVYLCASSSPSADTQYFGPGTRLTVL.